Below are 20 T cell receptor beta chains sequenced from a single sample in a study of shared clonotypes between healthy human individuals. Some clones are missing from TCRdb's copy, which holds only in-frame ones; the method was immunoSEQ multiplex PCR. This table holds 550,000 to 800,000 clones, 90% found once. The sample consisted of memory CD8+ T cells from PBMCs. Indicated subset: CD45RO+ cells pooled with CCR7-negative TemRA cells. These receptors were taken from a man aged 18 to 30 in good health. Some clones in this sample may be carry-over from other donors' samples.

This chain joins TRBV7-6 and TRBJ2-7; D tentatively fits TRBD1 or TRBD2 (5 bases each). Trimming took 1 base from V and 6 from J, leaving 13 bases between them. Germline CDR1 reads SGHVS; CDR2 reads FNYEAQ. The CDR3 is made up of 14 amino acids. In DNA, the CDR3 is TGTGCCAGCAGCTTAGATCGGGGCTCGGGCGAGCAGTACTTC. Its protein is CASSLDRGSGEQYF. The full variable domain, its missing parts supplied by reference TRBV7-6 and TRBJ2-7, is GAGVSQSPRYKVTKRGQDVALRCDPISGHVSLYWYRQALGQGPEFLTYFNYEAQQDKSGLPNDRFSAERPEGSISTLTIQRTEQRDSAMYRCASSLDRGSGEQYFGPGTRLTVT.

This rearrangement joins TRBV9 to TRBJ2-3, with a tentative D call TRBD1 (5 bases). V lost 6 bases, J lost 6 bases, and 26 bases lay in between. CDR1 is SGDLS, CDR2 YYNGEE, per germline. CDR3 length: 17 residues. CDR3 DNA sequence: TGTGCCAGCACCCCCTTTCTCCTTAGTGGGGCATCGGATACGCAGTATTTT. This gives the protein CASTPFLLSGASDTQYF.

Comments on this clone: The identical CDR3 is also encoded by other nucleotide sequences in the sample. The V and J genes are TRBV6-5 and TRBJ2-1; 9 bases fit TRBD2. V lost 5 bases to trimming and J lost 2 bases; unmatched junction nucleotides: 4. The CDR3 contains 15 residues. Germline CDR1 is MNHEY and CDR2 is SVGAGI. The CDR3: CASSLLAGTYNEQFF. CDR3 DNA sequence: TGTGCCAGCAGTCTTCTAGCGGGGACCTACAATGAGCAGTTCTTC.

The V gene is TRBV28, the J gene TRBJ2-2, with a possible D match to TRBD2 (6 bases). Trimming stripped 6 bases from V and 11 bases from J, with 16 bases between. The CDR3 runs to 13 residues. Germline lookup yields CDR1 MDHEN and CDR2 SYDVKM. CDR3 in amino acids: CASRQPTGRELFF. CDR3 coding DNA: TGTGCCAGCAGACAACCAACCGGGAGAGAGCTGTTTTTT. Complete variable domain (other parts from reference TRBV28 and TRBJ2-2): DVKVTQSSRYLVKRTGEKVFLECVQDMDHENMFWYRQDPGLGLRLIYFSYDVKMKEKGDIPEGYSVSREKKERFSLILESASTNQTSMYLCASRQPTGRELFFGEGSRLTVL.

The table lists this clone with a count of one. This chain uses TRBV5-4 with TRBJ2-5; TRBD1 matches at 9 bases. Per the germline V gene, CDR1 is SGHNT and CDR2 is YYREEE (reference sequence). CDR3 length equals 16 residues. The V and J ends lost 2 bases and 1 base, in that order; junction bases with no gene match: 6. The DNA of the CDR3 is TGTGCCAGCAGCTTTCCCTGGGGACAGGGCCAAGAGACCCAGTACTTC. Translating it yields CASSFPWGQGQETQYF.

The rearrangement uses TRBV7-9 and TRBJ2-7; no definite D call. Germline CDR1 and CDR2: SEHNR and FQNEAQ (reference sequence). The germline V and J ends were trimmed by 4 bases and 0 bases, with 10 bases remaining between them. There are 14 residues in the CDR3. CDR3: CASSYPASSYEQYF. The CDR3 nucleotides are TGTGCCAGCAGCTACCCGGCTAGCTCCTACGAGCAGTACTTC.

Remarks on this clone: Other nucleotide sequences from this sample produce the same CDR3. The CDR3 loop is CASSLGGITEAFF. For the CDR3, the DNA is TGTGCCAGCAGCTTGGGGGGAATCACTGAAGCTTTCTTT. The V and J genes are TRBV5-6 and TRBJ1-1; no clear D gene. CDR3 length equals 13 residues. Per the germline V gene, CDR1 is SGHDT and CDR2 is YYEEEE. V was trimmed by 0 bases and J by 4 bases, leaving 7 bases between them.

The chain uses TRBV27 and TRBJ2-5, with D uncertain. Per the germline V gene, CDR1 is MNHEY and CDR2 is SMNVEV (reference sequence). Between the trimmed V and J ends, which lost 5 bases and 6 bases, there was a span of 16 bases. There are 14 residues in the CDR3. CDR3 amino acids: CASSPALGWKTQYF. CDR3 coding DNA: TGTGCCAGCAGTCCCGCCCTGGGGTGGAAGACCCAGTACTTC.

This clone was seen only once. The chain's CDR3 is CASSWDFSETQYF. The CDR3 bases are TGCGCCAGCTCCTGGGACTTCTCCGAGACCCAGTACTTC. This chain links TRBV10-2 with TRBJ2-5, with a weak D call TRBD2 (6 bases). CDR1 and CDR2 from the germline V gene are WSHSY and SAAADI. The ends were cut back, 8 bases at V and 5 bases at J, with 15 bases in the middle. CDR3 size: 13 residues.

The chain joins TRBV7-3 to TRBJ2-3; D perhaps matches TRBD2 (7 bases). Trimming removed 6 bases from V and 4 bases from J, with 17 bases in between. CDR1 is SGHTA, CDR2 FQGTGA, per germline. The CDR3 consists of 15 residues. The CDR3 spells CASSWFGGQSDTQYF. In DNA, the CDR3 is TGTGCCAGCAGTTGGTTCGGGGGGCAGTCAGATACGCAGTATTTT.

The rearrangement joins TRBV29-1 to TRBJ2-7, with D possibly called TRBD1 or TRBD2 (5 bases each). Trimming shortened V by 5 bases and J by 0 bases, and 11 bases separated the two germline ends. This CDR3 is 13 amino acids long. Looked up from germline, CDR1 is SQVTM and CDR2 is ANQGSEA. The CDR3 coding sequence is TGCAGCGTTTTCGGGGCGTACTCCTACGAGCAGTACTTC. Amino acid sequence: CSVFGAYSYEQYF.

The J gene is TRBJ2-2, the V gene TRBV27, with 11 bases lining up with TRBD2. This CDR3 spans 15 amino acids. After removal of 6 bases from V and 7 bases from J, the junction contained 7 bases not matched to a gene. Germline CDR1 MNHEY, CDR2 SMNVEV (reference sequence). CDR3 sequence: CASRLAGGWVGELFF. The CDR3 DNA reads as TGTGCCAGCAGGCTAGCGGGAGGTTGGGTCGGGGAGCTGTTTTTT.

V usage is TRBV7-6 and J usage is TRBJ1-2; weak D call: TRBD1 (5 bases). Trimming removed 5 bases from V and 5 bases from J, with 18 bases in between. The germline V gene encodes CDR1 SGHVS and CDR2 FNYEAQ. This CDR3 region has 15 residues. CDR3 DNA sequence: TGTGCCAGCAGCCCAGGAGCGGGGGTTGGTTATGGCTACACCTTC. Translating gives CASSPGAGVGYGYTF.

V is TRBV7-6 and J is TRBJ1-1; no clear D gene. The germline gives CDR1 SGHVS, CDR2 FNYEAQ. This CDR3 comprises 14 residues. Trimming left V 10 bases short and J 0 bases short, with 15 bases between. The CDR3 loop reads CATAIEGMNTEAFF. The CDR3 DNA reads TGTGCCACGGCAATCGAGGGAATGAACACTGAAGCTTTCTTT. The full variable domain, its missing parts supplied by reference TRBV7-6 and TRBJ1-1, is GAGVSQSPRYKVTKRGQDVALRCDPISGHVSLYWYRQALGQGPEFLTYFNYEAQQDKSGLPNDRFSAERPEGSISTLTIQRTEQRDSAMYRCATAIEGMNTEAFFGQGTRLTVV.

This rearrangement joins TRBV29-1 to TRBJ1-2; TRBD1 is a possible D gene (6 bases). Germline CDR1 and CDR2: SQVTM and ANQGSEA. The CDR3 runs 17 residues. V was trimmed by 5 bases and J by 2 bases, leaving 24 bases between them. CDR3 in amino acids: CSVQGGGPGVLNYGYTF. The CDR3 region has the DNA TGCAGCGTTCAGGGCGGGGGGCCAGGAGTTTTAAACTATGGCTACACCTTC.

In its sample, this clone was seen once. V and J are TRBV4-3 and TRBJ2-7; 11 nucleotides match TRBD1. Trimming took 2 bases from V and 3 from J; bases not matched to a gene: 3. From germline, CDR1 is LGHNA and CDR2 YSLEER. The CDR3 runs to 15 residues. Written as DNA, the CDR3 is TGCGCCAGCAGCCAACTCGGGACAGGGGGCTACGAGCAGTACTTC. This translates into CASSQLGTGGYEQYF.

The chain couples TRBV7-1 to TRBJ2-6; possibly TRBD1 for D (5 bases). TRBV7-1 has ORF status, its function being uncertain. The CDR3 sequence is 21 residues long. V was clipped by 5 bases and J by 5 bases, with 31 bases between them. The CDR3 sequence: CASSKRGHEERGQSRANVLTF. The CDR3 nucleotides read TGTGCCAGCAGCAAGCGAGGTCACGAGGAACGAGGACAAAGTCGGGCCAACGTCCTGACTTTC.

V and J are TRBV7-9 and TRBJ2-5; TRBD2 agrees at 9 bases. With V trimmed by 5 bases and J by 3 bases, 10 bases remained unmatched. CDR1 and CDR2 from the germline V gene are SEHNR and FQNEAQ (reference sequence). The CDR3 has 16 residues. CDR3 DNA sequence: TGTGCCAGCAGCAACAGACGCGGGAGGGCAGAAGAGACCCAGTACTTC. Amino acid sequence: CASSNRRGRAEETQYF.

Here the CDR3 DNA reads TGCGCCAGCAGCCAAGGAAGACTAGCGGAAAAAATCGCGAACACCGGGGAGCTGTTTTTT. It specifies CASSQGRLAEKIANTGELFF. The chain combines TRBV4-1 with TRBJ2-2; TRBD2 matches 9 bases. Germline loops: CDR1 MGHRA, CDR2 YSYEKL. V shed 1 base and J 0 bases; nucleotides not matched to a gene: 12. CDR3 size: 20 residues.

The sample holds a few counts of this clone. Here the CDR3 reads CASRLDRGPPEAFF. CDR3 coding DNA: TGTGCCAGCAGACTCGACAGGGGGCCCCCTGAAGCTTTCTTT. This chain connects TRBV28 to TRBJ1-1; 10 bases are shared with TRBD1. CDR1 and CDR2 (germline): MDHEN, SYDVKM. V lost 6 bases, J lost 6 bases, and 7 bases stayed unmatched. This CDR3 is built from 14 residues.